These 9 T cell receptor beta chains were sequenced from one sample in a study of cytomegalovirus exposure and HLA in healthy donors. 13 Jbeta primers and 60 Vbeta primers were used for the PCR. Sequencing used immunoSEQ multiplex PCR; TCRdb keeps in-frame clones, though not all of them. There are about 190,000 clones in the sample; about 81% occur only once, and approximately 4.8% lies in the top ten. The specimen was PBMCs. These receptors were collected from a man aged 25-40 years in good health and CMV-seropositive.

This clone was counted a single time. V usage is TRBV10-3 and J usage is TRBJ2-5; 8 bases match TRBD2. The CDR3 contains 15 residues. V was pared by 3 bases and J by 4 bases, with 7 bases of the junction left unmatched. CDR1 and CDR2 from the germline V gene are ENHRY and SYGVKD. The CDR3 DNA reads as TGTGCCATCAGTGAACCGGGACTAGGTGGAGAGACCCAGTACTTC. Translating gives CAISEPGLGGETQYF.

This clone was detected only a few times. The chain has TRBV7-9 and TRBJ1-1; the match to TRBD1 covers 7 bases. V lost 0 bases, J lost 5 bases, and 0 bases stayed unmatched. The CDR3 totals 13 residues. Looked up from germline, CDR1 is SEHNR and CDR2 is FQNEAQ (reference sequence). The CDR3 loop reads CASSLAGQTEAFF. As DNA, the CDR3 is TGTGCCAGCAGCTTAGCGGGACAGACTGAAGCTTTCTTT.

This clone turned up a few times. The chain carries TRBV5-1 and TRBJ2-5; 10 bases are shared with TRBD2. The CDR3 sequence is 16 residues long. Germline V lookup: CDR1 SGHRS, CDR2 YFSETQ. The ends lost 2 bases at V and 5 bases at J; junction bases unmatched: 9. The CDR3 spells CASSFQAGGPGETQYF. The DNA of the CDR3 is TGCGCCAGCAGCTTTCAAGCGGGGGGGCCGGGGGAGACCCAGTACTTC.

The chain employs TRBV7-9 and TRBJ1-1; D not resolved. Per germline, CDR1 SEHNR and CDR2 FQNEAQ (reference sequence). V lost 1 base to trimming and J lost 5 bases, with 11 bases between them. CDR3 length equals 14 residues. DNA for the CDR3: TGTGCCAGCAGCTTAGGGGCGGGGTGGACTGAAGCTTTCTTT. This encodes CASSLGAGWTEAFF.

The chain employs TRBV28 and TRBJ1-2; D remains ambiguous. The CDR3 covers 12 residues. Per the germline V gene, CDR1 is MDHEN and CDR2 is SYDVKM. Trimming pared 5 bases from V and 4 bases from J, leaving 8 bases between. As DNA, the CDR3 is TGTGCCAGCAGTCCGCAGTCCTATGGCTACACCTTC. This gives the protein CASSPQSYGYTF.

To note about this clone: The junction does not match germline at one end; this may be a read error. The chain carries TRBV30 and TRBJ2-2; D call uncertain. Germline CDR1 reads GTSNPN; CDR2 reads SVGIG (reference sequence). The length of the CDR3 is 12 residues. This chain's CDR3 is CAWGVFSGELFF. CDR3 sequence (DNA): TGTGCCTGGGGTGTATTCTCCGGGGAGCTGTTTTTT.

This clone was observed a few times. The V call is TRBV6-6, the J call TRBJ1-1; D is uncertain. Germline CDR1 is MNHNY and CDR2 is SVGAGI (reference sequence). CDR3 length: 13 residues. Trimming removed 6 bases from V and 1 base from J, with 9 bases in between. CDR3 amino acids: CASRSQSNTEAFF. The CDR3 DNA is TGTGCCAGCAGGAGCCAATCGAACACTGAAGCTTTCTTT.

This clone was counted once. This chain uses TRBV18 with TRBJ2-7; 9 bases map to TRBD1. The junction had 10 bases not matched to a gene; V was cut back by 10 bases and J by 0 bases. The CDR3 is 15 amino acids. The germline gives CDR1 KGHSH, CDR2 LQKENI. CDR3 loop: CATASGTGFSYEQYF. The DNA for the CDR3 is TGTGCCACCGCATCCGGGACAGGGTTCTCCTACGAGCAGTACTTC. The variable domain in full, completed from reference TRBV18 and TRBJ2-7, reads NAGVMQNPRHLVRRRGQEARLRCSPMKGHSHVYWYRQLPEEGLKFMVYLQKENIIDESGMPKERFSAEFPKEGPSILRIQQVVRGDSAAYFCATASGTGFSYEQYFGPGTRLTVT.

The chain combines TRBV6-6 with TRBJ2-1, with D possibly TRBD2 on 6 matching bases. The germline CDR1 and CDR2 sequences are MNHNY and SVGAGI (reference sequence). The CDR3 is 14 amino acids. V lost 0 bases and J 8 bases, leaving 11 bases between the germline ends. The CDR3, as DNA: TGTGCCAGCAGTTACTCCCGGGGGTTCGATGAGCAGTTCTTC. It encodes CASSYSRGFDEQFF.